This T cell receptor beta chain emerged from a study of regulatory T cells in long-lasting Graves disease. Whole-study findings and limits: More public clonotypes were shared by persistent patients (approximately 3,000) than by new patients (roughly 910). Newly diagnosed disease favored TRBV20-1 and TRBJ2-1 over persistent disease.

Assembly of TCR beta libraries relied on iRepertoire HTBI primers together with Arm-PCR of CDR3 regions. A single record per CDR3 protein comes from TCRdb applying MiXCR to the multiplex PCR reads. The profile shows 420,000 or so distinct CDR3 sequences, roughly 17% of them singletons. With respect to this clonotype: Its antigen is not known.

V shed 2 bases and J shed 8 bases, with 21 bases lying between them. CDR3 length: 17 amino acids. Time point reported: newly diagnosed GD, antithyroid drugs for less than 3 months. PBMC RNA was the source of the TCR library. The sample was also reused in another study, on T cells in Graves' hyperthyroidism and ophthalmopathy. That source reports: TCR CDR3 regions were first amplified by RT-PCR with HTBI primers. The model predicted ophthalmopathy a median around 6 months before onset.

The V gene is TRBV12-3 or TRBV12-4, the J gene TRBJ1-4; D might be TRBD1 (5 bases). The receptor's source is a woman aged 18-29 years with Graves disease. The specimen was peripheral blood mononuclear cells (PBMCs), collected at new diagnosis, from a patient treated with antithyroid drugs. This CDR3 reads CASSLRGFSNKEEKLFF. In nucleotides, the CDR3 is TGTGCCAGCAGTTTAAGGGGCTTCAGCAACAAAGAGGAAAAACTGTTTTTT.